The 20 T cell receptor beta chains below were found in one sample sequenced in a study of T cell responses to AZD1222 COVID-19 vaccine. Produced via immunoSEQ multiplex PCR; TCRdb's table is partial and in-frame only. This table holds 180,000 or so clones, 90% to 95% found once. Sequencing was performed on peripheral blood, taken on day 0 of AZD1222 vaccination. Every receptor here comes from an adult in good health.

The V and J genes are TRBV18 and TRBJ1-5; unclear D gene. Trimming pared 2 bases from V and 5 bases from J, leaving 7 bases between. The germline V gene encodes CDR1 KGHSH and CDR2 LQKENI. The CDR3 is 13 amino acids. The CDR3 nucleotides are TGTGCCAGCTCACCAGGAGGGCATCAGCCCCAGCATTTT. Protein: CASSPGGHQPQHF.

The chain employs TRBV27 and TRBJ1-5; tentatively, D is TRBD1 (5 bases). The CDR3 has 13 residues. Germline V CDR1 and CDR2: MNHEY, SMNVEV (reference sequence). Trimming removed 5 bases from V and 7 bases from J, with 12 bases in between. CDR3 DNA sequence: TGTGCCAGCAGTACGGGGGTTCAGCAGCCCCAGCATTTT. Residues: CASSTGVQQPQHF.

CDR3 protein: CASSPQDRVGLEAFF. For the CDR3, the DNA is TGTGCCAGCAGCCCGCAGGACAGGGTGGGGCTGGAAGCTTTCTTT. This chain connects TRBV13 to TRBJ1-1, with TRBD1 identical over 8 bases. The CDR3 runs 15 residues. From germline, CDR1 is PRHDT and CDR2 FYEKMQ (reference sequence). V was clipped by 5 bases and J by 8 bases; unmatched bases: 13. The variable domain in full, completed from reference TRBV13 and TRBJ1-1, reads AAGVIQSPRHLIKEKRETATLKCYPIPRHDTVYWYQQGPGQDPQFLISFYEKMQSDKGSIPDRFSAQQFSDYHSELNMSSLELGDSALYFCASSPQDRVGLEAFFGQGTRLTVV.

The chain has TRBV29-1 and TRBJ2-7, with D possibly matching TRBD2 (5 bases). Trimming took off 3 bases at V and 7 bases at J, with 19 bases between the two ends. The length of the CDR3 is 14 residues. Germline V CDR1 and CDR2: SQVTM, ANQGSEA. Here the CDR3 reads CSVEVVKLAGEQYF. DNA for the CDR3: TGCAGCGTTGAGGTAGTGAAGCTTGCGGGTGAGCAGTACTTC.

Comments on this clone: One end of the junction does not line up with germline, which may come from a read error. V and J are TRBV12-3 or TRBV12-4 and TRBJ2-3; D is unclear. CDR3 length equals 12 residues. The DNA of the CDR3 is TGCGCCGTGGGGTCTGGTCCAGATACGCAGTATTTT. This translates into CAVGSGPDTQYF.

CDR3 amino acids: CASSLLVREGAGYTF. DNA for the CDR3: TGCGCCAGCAGCTTGTTAGTCCGGGAGGGGGCTGGCTACACCTTC. The J gene is TRBJ1-2, the V gene TRBV5-1; 7 bases map to TRBD1. CDR1 is SGHRS and CDR2 is YFSETQ in the germline V gene. CDR3 length: 15 amino acids. The junction had 10 bases not matched to a gene; V was cut back by 1 base and J by 7 bases. Full variable domain (outside the CDR3, taken from reference TRBV5-1 and TRBJ1-2): KAGVTQTPRYLIKTRGQQVTLSCSPISGHRSVSWYQQTPGQGLQFLFEYFSETQRNKGNFPGRFSGRQFSNSRSEMNVSTLELGDSALYLCASSLLVREGAGYTFGSGTRLTVV.

The V and J genes are TRBV5-1 and TRBJ1-1; no reliable D call. V shed 1 base and J shed 0 bases, with 10 bases lying between them. CDR1 is SGHRS, CDR2 YFSETQ, per germline. The CDR3 contains 15 residues. The CDR3 loop is CASSLYGSMNTEAFF. CDR3 in DNA: TGCGCCAGCAGCTTGTATGGCAGCATGAACACTGAAGCTTTCTTT.

The chain links TRBV27 to TRBJ1-2; a possible D gene is TRBD1 (6 bases). CDR3 length: 15 amino acids. Germline CDR1 reads MNHEY; CDR2 reads SMNVEV (reference sequence). The V and J ends lost 8 bases and 6 bases respectively, with 22 bases between them. CDR3 protein: CASGGRMTLTNGYTF. CDR3 sequence (DNA): TGTGCCAGCGGGGGCAGGATGACCCTAACCAATGGCTACACCTTC.

The chain combines TRBV7-9 with TRBJ2-7; no clear D. The CDR3 consists of 14 residues. Trimming left V 5 bases short and J 2 bases short, with 13 bases between. Looked up from germline, CDR1 is SEHNR and CDR2 is FQNEAQ (reference sequence). CDR3 in amino acids: CASSPRQRPYEQYF. The CDR3 nucleotides are TGTGCCAGCAGCCCCCGGCAGCGCCCCTACGAGCAGTACTTC.

This clone was found once. The chain combines TRBV27 with TRBJ2-1, with D maybe TRBD2 (6 bases). The germline V gene has CDR1 MNHEY and CDR2 SMNVEV (reference sequence). Trimming removed 6 bases from V and 7 bases from J, with 19 bases in between. CDR3 length: 15 amino acids. The CDR3 sequence: CASRLLGSGLNEQFF. In DNA, the CDR3 is TGTGCCAGCAGGCTCCTAGGGAGCGGGCTGAATGAGCAGTTCTTC.

CDR3 DNA sequence: TGTGCCAGCAGTGACCTTACAGTCGTCTACGAGCAGTACTTC. Translated, it gives CASSDLTVVYEQYF. The chain carries TRBV2 and TRBJ2-7, with D unclear. Germline assignment: CDR1 SNHLY and CDR2 FYNNEI. CDR3 length: 14 residues. V was trimmed by 3 bases and J by 3 bases, leaving 12 bases between them.

This chain uses TRBV3-1 (or the pseudogene TRBV3-2) with TRBJ2-3; D gene uncertain. The CDR3 extends over 14 amino acids. The germline gives CDR1 LGHDT, CDR2 YNNKEL (reference sequence). Trimming removed 0 bases from V and 7 bases from J, with 11 bases in between. The CDR3 DNA reads TGTGCCAGCAGCCAAGAGGCTACAACTTATACGCAGTATTTT. Its protein is CASSQEATTYTQYF.

The gene calls are TRBV24-1 and TRBJ2-2; TRBD2 aligns across 7 bases. The CDR3 runs to 16 residues. Unmatched junction bases numbered 8, after V lost 3 bases and J lost 5 bases. Germline-derived CDR1 and CDR2 are KGHDR and SFDVKD. CDR3 nucleotide sequence: TGTGCCACCAGTGATCAGGAACTAGCGATTACCGGGGAGCTGTTTTTT. Encoded protein: CATSDQELAITGELFF.

The chain joins TRBV19 to TRBJ1-2; D is ambiguous. V gave up 3 bases and J gave up 2 bases, with 4 bases separating them. CDR3 length: 12 amino acids. Looked up from germline, CDR1 is LNHDA and CDR2 is SQIVND (reference sequence). DNA for the CDR3: TGTGCCAGTAGTATCCAAAACTATGGCTACACCTTC. This encodes CASSIQNYGYTF. The variable domain in full, with the rest retrieved from reference TRBV19 and TRBJ1-2, is DGGITQSPKYLFRKEGQNVTLSCEQNLNHDAMYWYRQDPGQGLRLIYYSQIVNDFQKGDIAEGYSVSREKKESFPLTVTSAQKNPTAFYLCASSIQNYGYTFGSGTRLTVV.

This chain links TRBV30 with TRBJ1-2, with a tentative D call TRBD1 (6 bases). In germline, CDR1 is GTSNPN, CDR2 SVGIG (reference sequence). Trimming removed 0 bases from V and 8 bases from J, with 10 bases in between. The CDR3 is made up of 12 amino acids. The CDR3 here is CAWSVQGGGYTF. Written as DNA, the CDR3 is TGTGCCTGGAGTGTACAGGGAGGCGGCTACACCTTC.

This clone was seen a few times. J is TRBJ1-1 and V is TRBV20-1; D ambiguous. The V gene lost 3 bases and the J gene lost 4 bases, with 6 bases spanning the gap. Germline assignment: CDR1 DFQATT and CDR2 SNEGSKA (reference sequence). The CDR3 spans 11 residues. The CDR3 DNA is TGCAGTGCTAGTATCGGCACTGAAGCTTTCTTT. As protein: CSASIGTEAFF.

The chain uses TRBV6-5 and TRBJ1-1; D unresolved. V was trimmed by 2 bases and J by 6 bases, leaving 10 bases between them. CDR3 length: 13 amino acids. Per the germline V gene, CDR1 is MNHEY and CDR2 is SVGAGI. DNA of the CDR3: TGTGCCAGCAGTTACCCCGACGGGGCTGAAGCTTTCTTT. This sequence encodes CASSYPDGAEAFF.

The genes are TRBV27 and TRBJ1-2; D is uncertain. CDR1 is MNHEY and CDR2 is SMNVEV in the germline V gene (reference sequence). V lost 4 bases and J 4 bases, leaving 7 bases between the germline ends. The CDR3 length is 12 residues. DNA of the CDR3: TGTGCCAGCAGTTACGATGGCTATGGCTACACCTTC. Protein sequence: CASSYDGYGYTF.

The chain combines TRBV10-3 with TRBJ2-7; no reliable D call. Germline V gives CDR1 ENHRY, CDR2 SYGVKD. V was pared by 3 bases and J by 3 bases, with 12 bases between. The CDR3 runs 14 residues. CDR3 bases: TGTGCCATCAGTGAACCCAGCCAGCTCTACGAGCAGTACTTC. It codes for CAISEPSQLYEQYF.

The V call is TRBV24-1, the J call TRBJ2-3; TRBD1 agrees at 7 bases. V shed 9 bases, J shed 3 bases, and the junction held 8 bases outside the gene matches. The CDR3 has 14 amino acids. Germline-derived CDR1 and CDR2 are KGHDR and SFDVKD. The DNA for the CDR3 is TGTGCCACCCGTCCGGGACAGACAACAGATACGCAGTATTTT. Protein product: CATRPGQTTDTQYF.